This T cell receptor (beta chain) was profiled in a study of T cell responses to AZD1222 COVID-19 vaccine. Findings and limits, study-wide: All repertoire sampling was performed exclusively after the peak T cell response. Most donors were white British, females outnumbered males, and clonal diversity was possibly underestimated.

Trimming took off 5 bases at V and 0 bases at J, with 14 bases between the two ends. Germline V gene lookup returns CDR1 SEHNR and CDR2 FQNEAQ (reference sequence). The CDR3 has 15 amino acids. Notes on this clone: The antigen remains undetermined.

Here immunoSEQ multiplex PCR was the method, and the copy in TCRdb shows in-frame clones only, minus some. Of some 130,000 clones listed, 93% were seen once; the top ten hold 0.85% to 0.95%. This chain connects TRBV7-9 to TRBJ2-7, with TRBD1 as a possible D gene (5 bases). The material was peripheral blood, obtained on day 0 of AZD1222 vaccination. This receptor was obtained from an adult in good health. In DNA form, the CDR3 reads TGTGCCAGCAGCCACGGACACCAAAGCTCCTACGAGCAGTACTTC. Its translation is CASSHGHQSSYEQYF.